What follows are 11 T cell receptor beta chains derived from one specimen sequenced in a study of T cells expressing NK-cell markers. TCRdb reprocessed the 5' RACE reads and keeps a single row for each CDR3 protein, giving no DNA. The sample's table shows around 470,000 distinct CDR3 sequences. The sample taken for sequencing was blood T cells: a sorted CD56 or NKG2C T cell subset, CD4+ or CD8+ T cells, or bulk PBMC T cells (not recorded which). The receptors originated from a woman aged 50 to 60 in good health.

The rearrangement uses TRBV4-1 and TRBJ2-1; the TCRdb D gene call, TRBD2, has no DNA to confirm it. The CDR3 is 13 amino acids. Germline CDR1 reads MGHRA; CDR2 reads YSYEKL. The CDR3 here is CASSQAQVDLPFF.

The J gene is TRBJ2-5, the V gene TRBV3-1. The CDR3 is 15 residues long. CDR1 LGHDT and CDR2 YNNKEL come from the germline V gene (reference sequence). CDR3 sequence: CASSQGLSAGETQYF.

This CDR3 reads CASSLANGAYEQYF. V usage is TRBV5-1 and J usage is TRBJ2-7. The CDR3 runs 14 residues. CDR1 is SGHRS, CDR2 YFSETQ, per germline.

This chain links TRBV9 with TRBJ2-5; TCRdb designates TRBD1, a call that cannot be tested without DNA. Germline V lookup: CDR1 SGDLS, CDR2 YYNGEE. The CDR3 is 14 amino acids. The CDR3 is CASSASGVAETQYF.

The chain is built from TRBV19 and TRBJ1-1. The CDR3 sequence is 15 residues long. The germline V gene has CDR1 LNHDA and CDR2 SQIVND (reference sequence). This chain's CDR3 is CASSGQFRVGTEAFF.

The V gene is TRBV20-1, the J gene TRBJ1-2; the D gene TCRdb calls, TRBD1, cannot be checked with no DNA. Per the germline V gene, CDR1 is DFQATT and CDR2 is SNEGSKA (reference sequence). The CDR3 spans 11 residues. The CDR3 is CSASRGLGYTF.

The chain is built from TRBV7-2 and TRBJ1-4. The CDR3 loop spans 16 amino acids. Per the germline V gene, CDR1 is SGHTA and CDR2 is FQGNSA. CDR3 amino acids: CASSLVGFGTNEKLFF.

The CDR3 protein is CASSPRTLLSGANVLTF. The gene calls are TRBV12-3 or TRBV12-4 and TRBJ2-6; TCRdb designates TRBD2, a call that cannot be tested without DNA. CDR3 length: 17 residues.

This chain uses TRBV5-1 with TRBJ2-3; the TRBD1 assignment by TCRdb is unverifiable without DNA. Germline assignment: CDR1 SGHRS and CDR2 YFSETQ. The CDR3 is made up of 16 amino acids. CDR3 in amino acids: CASSSPTGDRADTQYF.

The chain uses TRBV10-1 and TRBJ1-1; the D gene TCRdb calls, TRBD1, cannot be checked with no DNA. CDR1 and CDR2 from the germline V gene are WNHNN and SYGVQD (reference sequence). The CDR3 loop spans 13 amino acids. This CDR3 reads CASSGQGATEAFF.

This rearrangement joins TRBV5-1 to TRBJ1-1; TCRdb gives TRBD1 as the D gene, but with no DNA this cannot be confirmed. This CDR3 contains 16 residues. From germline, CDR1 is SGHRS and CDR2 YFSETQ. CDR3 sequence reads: CASSFFTGGVNTEAFF. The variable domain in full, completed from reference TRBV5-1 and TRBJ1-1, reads KAGVTQTPRYLIKTRGQQVTLSCSPISGHRSVSWYQQTPGQGLQFLFEYFSETQRNKGNFPGRFSGRQFSNSRSEMNVSTLELGDSALYLCASSFFTGGVNTEAFFGQGTRLTVV.